The sequence of this TCR beta chain was determined in a study of shared clonotypes between healthy human individuals. As concerns this clone: The antigen remains unidentified.

CD8 memory merged CD45RO+ cells and CCR7-negative CD45RA+ TemRA cells into one population. The data were produced by immunoSEQ multiplex PCR, yet TCRdb's version contains in-frame clones alone and is incomplete. Of hundreds of thousands of clones listed, 80% to 90% are singletons. General study findings and limits: Unshared clonotypes carried lower generation probabilities than those common to all four donors. The study found approximately 5% of naive CD4 clonotypes shared across a handful of donors. At large depth, rarefaction still showed sorted-subset sequencing to be incomplete.

The ends were cut back, 8 bases at V and 6 bases at J, with 20 bases in the middle. This CDR3 has 15 amino acids. From germline, CDR1 is LNHDA and CDR2 SQIVND (reference sequence). The TCR originated in a man aged 18 to 30 in good health. Sequencing was performed on memory CD8+ T cells sorted from blood. The subset was: CD45RO+ cells pooled with CCR7-negative TemRA cells. The chain uses TRBV19 and TRBJ1-5; no clear D. The DNA of the CDR3 is TGTGCCAGTTTAATTCAGTACCTTAGCGGTCAGCCCCAGCATTTT. Its translation: CASLIQYLSGQPQHF.